One sample yielded the 4 T cell receptor beta chains listed below, sequenced in a study of T cell responses to AZD1222 COVID-19 vaccine. Method: immunoSEQ multiplex PCR; TCRdb's copy keeps in-frame clones and lacks some. The data show around 140,000 clones, with roughly 90% seen just once and approximately 0.98% held by the top ten. The sequencing used peripheral blood, collected 28 days after the second AZD1222 dose. The receptors stem from an adult who received the AZD1222 COVID-19 vaccine.

Concerning this clone itself: Sequence at one end of the junction differs from germline and may be a read error. The V and J genes are TRBV5-6 and TRBJ2-7; tentatively, D is TRBD1 (6 bases). The germline CDR1 and CDR2 sequences are SGHDT and YYEEEE. The CDR3 is made up of 14 amino acids. The CDR3 nucleotides read TGTGCCAGCAGCTTATCGGACAGAGTGTCTGTGCGGGACTTC. Residues: CASSLSDRVSVRDF.

The chain combines TRBV27 with TRBJ1-1; perhaps TRBD1 as D (5 bases). The germline V gene has CDR1 MNHEY and CDR2 SMNVEV (reference sequence). Trimming took off 2 bases at V and 5 bases at J, with 15 bases between the two ends. The CDR3 loop spans 15 amino acids. Here the CDR3 reads CASSLRQGGGTEAFF. The CDR3 DNA reads as TGTGCCAGCAGTTTACGGCAGGGCGGAGGAACTGAAGCTTTCTTT.

The V gene is TRBV10-3, the J gene TRBJ2-7; TRBD1 might be the D (5 bases). The CDR3 totals 16 residues. The germline V gene has CDR1 ENHRY and CDR2 SYGVKD. V gave up 5 bases and J gave up 4 bases, with 21 bases separating them. The chain's CDR3 is CAISPKSQVTAYEQYF. The CDR3, as DNA: TGTGCCATCAGTCCAAAATCGCAAGTGACAGCTTACGAGCAGTACTTC.

A single count supports this clone. V gene TRBV12-3 or TRBV12-4 combines with J gene TRBJ2-7; no clear D gene. CDR3 length: 13 residues. The germline V and J ends were trimmed by 3 bases and 3 bases, with 9 bases remaining between them. In nucleotides, the CDR3 is TGTGCCAGCAGTTTTATCGGCTACTACGAGCAGTACTTC. Translating it yields CASSFIGYYEQYF.